This T cell receptor (beta chain) was recorded in a study of cytomegalovirus exposure and HLA in healthy donors. Study overall: The roughly 670 first-cohort repertoires shared a platform with the 130 or so validation repertoires, as reported in a later analysis.

Profiling relied on immunoSEQ multiplex PCR, and the TCRdb table lists in-frame clones only, not all of them. The sample has approximately 300,000 clones, 86% seen once. CDR1 and CDR2 from the germline V gene are SGHAT and FQNNGV. With 4 bases removed from V and 3 bases from J, the gap between germline ends came to 15 bases. This CDR3 spans 15 amino acids. From the 120-subject validation cohort, which was separate from the roughly 670-subject first cohort, the donors were drawn. Sequenced: PBMCs. This TCR was recovered from a young woman in good health and CMV-seronegative. This rearrangement joins TRBV11-2 to TRBJ1-2, with D perhaps matching TRBD1 (6 bases). CDR3 DNA sequence: TGTGCCAGCAGCTGGGACCACAGGGATTACTATGGCTACACCTTC. Amino acid sequence: CASSWDHRDYYGYTF. The variable domain in full, with the rest retrieved from reference TRBV11-2 and TRBJ1-2, is EAGVAQSPRYKIIEKRQSVAFWCNPISGHATLYWYQQILGQGPKLLIQFQNNGVVDDSQLPKDRFSAERLKGVDSTLKIQPAKLEDSAVYLCASSWDHRDYYGYTFGSGTRLTVV.